These T cell receptor beta chains were read from a single sample in a study of T cells expressing NK-cell markers. Following a re-call of the 5' RACE reads, TCRdb has one entry per CDR3 protein and lacks DNA. The sample's table shows some 410,000 distinct CDR3 sequences. The sequencing sample was made of blood T cells: a sorted CD56 or NKG2C T cell subset, CD4+ or CD8+ T cells, or bulk PBMC T cells (not recorded which). The receptors stem from a woman between 18 and 70 years old in good health. Both conserved end residues are part of each CDR3.

v_gene: TRBV7-2; j_gene: TRBJ1-1; CDR3aa: CASSLDRAHTEAFF
v_gene: TRBV11-2; j_gene: TRBJ2-3; CDR3aa: CASSSGTSGRPDTQYF
v_gene: TRBV20-1; j_gene: TRBJ1-3; CDR3aa: CSASPGQHINTIYF
v_gene: TRBV20-1; j_gene: TRBJ2-3; CDR3aa: CSPKGAGGPHTQYF
v_gene: TRBV29-1; j_gene: TRBJ2-1; CDR3aa: CSVGGGASGINEQFF
v_gene: TRBV4-2; j_gene: TRBJ1-4; CDR3aa: CASSQSAATNEKLFF
v_gene: TRBV6-1; j_gene: TRBJ2-2; CDR3aa: CASRLRGSTGELFF
v_gene: TRBV12-3/TRBV12-4; j_gene: TRBJ2-1; CDR3aa: CASSSQRGNEQFF
v_gene: TRBV20-1; j_gene: TRBJ2-3; CDR3aa: CSARGESTDTQYF
v_gene: TRBV28; j_gene: TRBJ2-3; CDR3aa: CASPPSGSSDTQYF
v_gene: TRBV5-1; j_gene: TRBJ1-2; CDR3aa: CASSLVGVYGYTF
v_gene: TRBV12-3/TRBV12-4; j_gene: TRBJ2-7; CDR3aa: CASSLGAGYRGDEQYF
v_gene: TRBV12-3/TRBV12-4; j_gene: TRBJ2-3; CDR3aa: CASSLASSTDTQYF
v_gene: TRBV4-3; j_gene: TRBJ1-4; CDR3aa: CASSQNRPATNEKLFF
v_gene: TRBV24-1; j_gene: TRBJ2-7; CDR3aa: CATSDGTVSYEQYF
v_gene: TRBV20-1; j_gene: TRBJ1-1; CDR3aa: CSARFRNTEAFF
v_gene: TRBV6-5; j_gene: TRBJ2-3; CDR3aa: CASSYEGSGPDTQYF
v_gene: TRBV20-1; j_gene: TRBJ1-2; CDR3aa: CSAMPGGQGYGYTF
v_gene: TRBV5-1; j_gene: TRBJ1-5; CDR3aa: CASSAGLEDQPQHF
v_gene: TRBV9; j_gene: TRBJ2-3; CDR3aa: CASSVDWTSGTDTQYF
v_gene: TRBV5-6; j_gene: TRBJ2-5; CDR3aa: CASSQGLAGVETQYF
v_gene: TRBV11-2; j_gene: TRBJ2-3; CDR3aa: CASSYRDLTDTQYF
v_gene: TRBV7-6; j_gene: TRBJ2-3; CDR3aa: CASSLAMLAGGRADTQYF
v_gene: TRBV20-1; j_gene: TRBJ2-5; CDR3aa: CSASNRIETQYF
v_gene: TRBV7-6; j_gene: TRBJ2-3; CDR3aa: CASSIGQAYGPDTQYF
v_gene: TRBV20-1; j_gene: TRBJ1-2; CDR3aa: CSARVRGRVIYGYTF
v_gene: TRBV28; j_gene: TRBJ2-2; CDR3aa: CASVPSGRAGELFF
v_gene: TRBV20-1; j_gene: TRBJ2-7; CDR3aa: CSASGTSIYEQYF
v_gene: TRBV9; j_gene: TRBJ2-2; CDR3aa: CASSRLQRGGWGELFF
v_gene: TRBV25-1; j_gene: TRBJ2-1; CDR3aa: CASSPTSDFNEQFF
v_gene: TRBV29-1; j_gene: TRBJ2-1; CDR3aa: CSPHRPDNEQFF
v_gene: TRBV5-5; j_gene: TRBJ1-2; CDR3aa: CASSLVSGGGYGYTF
v_gene: TRBV27; j_gene: TRBJ1-2; CDR3aa: CASSFGREYGYTF
v_gene: TRBV5-1; j_gene: TRBJ1-2; CDR3aa: CASSPEGRGVEGYTF
v_gene: TRBV6-1; j_gene: TRBJ2-7; CDR3aa: CASSLRQSYEQYF
v_gene: TRBV18; j_gene: TRBJ1-5; CDR3aa: CASSPDGQYNQPQHF
v_gene: TRBV10-3; j_gene: TRBJ2-5; CDR3aa: CATSGVTQETQYF
v_gene: TRBV5-1; j_gene: TRBJ2-2; CDR3aa: CASSLAGGEGGELFF
v_gene: TRBV27; j_gene: TRBJ2-1; CDR3aa: CGAGLWGNEQFF
v_gene: TRBV6-2/TRBV6-3; j_gene: TRBJ2-1; CDR3aa: CASSYWRGFTDEQFF
v_gene: TRBV5-1; j_gene: TRBJ2-2; CDR3aa: CASSLLSHTGELFF
v_gene: TRBV5-1; j_gene: TRBJ2-1; CDR3aa: CASSKNLQGEQFF
v_gene: TRBV12-3/TRBV12-4; j_gene: TRBJ2-1; CDR3aa: CASTPGVSSYNEQFF
v_gene: TRBV7-2; j_gene: TRBJ1-2; CDR3aa: CASSPYSDREEGYTF
v_gene: TRBV5-1; j_gene: TRBJ1-4; CDR3aa: CASSLTGSEKLFF